These 6 T cell receptor beta chains came from one sample sequenced in a study of blood T cell repertoires in COVID-19. The repertoire was sequenced with immunoSEQ multiplex PCR; TCRdb's copy has only in-frame clones and lacks some. The sample shows about 260,000 clones, roughly 86% of them seen only once. Material for sequencing was peripheral blood. Receptors originate from a woman aged 55-69 years with COVID-19, enrolled during active disease.

The chain combines TRBV18 with TRBJ1-2; maybe TRBD1 (5 bases). V was cut by 2 bases and J by 4 bases, with 17 bases left in between. CDR3 length equals 16 residues. Germline V gives CDR1 KGHSH, CDR2 LQKENI. The CDR3 DNA reads as TGTGCCAGCTCACCAACGCCGGGACTGGATACCTATGGCTACACCTTC. Its protein is CASSPTPGLDTYGYTF.

The gene calls are TRBV7-9 and TRBJ1-2; 8 nucleotides align to TRBD1. The CDR3 totals 15 residues. V dropped 1 base and J dropped 3; count of bases not matched to a gene: 4. Germline V gene sequence: CDR1 SEHNR, CDR2 FQNEAQ (reference sequence). The CDR3 DNA is TGTGCCAGCAGCTTAGGGACAGGGTTCGACTATGGCTACACCTTC. It encodes CASSLGTGFDYGYTF.

The chain employs TRBV5-1 and TRBJ2-7, with TRBD2 matching over 11 bases. CDR1 and CDR2 from the germline V gene are SGHRS and YFSETQ. The CDR3 covers 18 residues. The ends lost 0 bases at V and 5 bases at J; junction bases unmatched: 13. The CDR3 DNA reads TGCGCCAGCAGCTTGGTAGCGGGAGGGCCCCTGGGCGCCGACGAGCAGTACTTC. Translated: CASSLVAGGPLGADEQYF.

This CDR3 is CASSQQGFPGNTIYF. The CDR3 bases are TGCGCCAGCAGCCAACAGGGGTTCCCTGGAAACACCATATATTTT. This chain uses TRBV4-1 with TRBJ1-3, with D perhaps TRBD1 (6 bases). The CDR3 is 15 amino acids. Germline-derived CDR1 and CDR2 are MGHRA and YSYEKL. Trimming cost V 2 bases and J 2 bases, with 10 bases left between them.

V usage is TRBV7-3 and J usage is TRBJ2-1, with 7 bases lining up with TRBD1. The V gene end was trimmed by 3 bases and the J gene end by 2 bases; junction bases not matched to a gene: 4. The CDR3 contains 15 residues. Germline loops: CDR1 SGHTA, CDR2 FQGTGA. The CDR3 here is CASSFRDSPYNEQFF. The CDR3 DNA is TGTGCCAGCAGCTTCCGGGACAGTCCCTACAATGAGCAGTTCTTC.

Worth noting for this clone: The same CDR3 can be traced to other DNA sequences in this sample. The V gene is TRBV4-1, the J gene TRBJ1-5, with D possibly being TRBD1 (5 bases). Germline V gene lookup returns CDR1 MGHRA and CDR2 YSYEKL. V was cut by 0 bases and J by 4 bases, with 10 bases left in between. This CDR3 has 15 residues. The CDR3 nucleotides are TGCGCCAGCAGCCAAGATGGGCGGGGGAATCAGCCCCAGCATTTT. Its translation is CASSQDGRGNQPQHF.